The 29 T cell receptor beta chains below were found in one sample sequenced in a study of post-analysis software for immune sequencing data. The antigens of these receptors remain unknown. The authors incorporated unique molecular identifiers into the TCR beta cDNA libraries. TCRdb passed the PCR reads through MiXCR, listing each CDR3 protein once. Of about 810,000 distinct CDR3 sequences listed, about 57% are singletons. Study conclusions and caveats: With TRBV5-6, TRBV5-1 and TRBV20-1 included, 4 or 5 TRBV segments were more frequent in patients than in controls.

Sequencing was performed on blood. The origin of the receptors is a girl between 10 and 17 years old with multiple sclerosis.

The V gene is TRBV6-2 or TRBV6-3, the J gene TRBJ2-4, with D perhaps matching TRBD1 or TRBD2 (5 bases each). V lost 6 bases and J lost 4, with 28 bases in between. CDR1 is MNHEY and CDR2 is SVGEGT in the germline V gene. The CDR3 is 19 amino acids. The DNA for the CDR3 is TGTGCCAGCAGACCACTAACCATACTCCGGGACCCCAGGAAAAACATTCAGTACTTC. It is translated as CASRPLTILRDPRKNIQYF.

This sequence joins TRBV20-1 and TRBJ2-1, with D perhaps matching TRBD1 (6 bases). Trimming removed 2 bases at V and 0 bases at J, with 14 bases between. In germline, CDR1 is DFQATT, CDR2 SNEGSKA (reference sequence). This CDR3 spans 16 amino acids. The CDR3 sequence is CSARHGQSSSYNEQFF. CDR3 coding DNA: TGCAGTGCTAGACATGGACAGTCCAGCTCCTACAATGAGCAGTTCTTC.

The rearrangement joins TRBV10-3 to TRBJ2-6; maybe TRBD1 (6 bases). The CDR3 loop spans 17 amino acids. Trimming cost V 6 bases and J 0 bases, with 15 bases left between them. The germline gives CDR1 ENHRY, CDR2 SYGVKD. CDR3 sequence: CAISRQASDSGANVLTF. The CDR3 bases are TGTGCCATCAGCCGACAGGCGAGCGACTCTGGGGCCAACGTCCTGACTTTC.

The chain recombines TRBV12-3 or TRBV12-4 with TRBJ2-2, with a weak D call TRBD2 (5 bases). Trimming took off 7 bases at V and 4 bases at J, with 22 bases between the two ends. This CDR3 spans 17 amino acids. CDR3 sequence (DNA): TGTGCCAGCATCCTGACCAAAGGAGCGGTGGCCACCGGGGAGCTGTTTTTT. Translating gives CASILTKGAVATGELFF.

The chain uses TRBV9 and TRBJ2-2; a weak D match, TRBD2 (7 bases). Trimming pared 2 bases from V and 0 bases from J, leaving 14 bases between. The CDR3 sequence is 17 residues long. The V gene's germline CDR1 is SGDLS and CDR2 YYNGEE. The CDR3 loop is CASSVPRGGPNTGELFF. The CDR3 DNA sequence: TGTGCCAGCAGCGTTCCTAGGGGGGGCCCGAACACCGGGGAGCTGTTTTTT.

V usage is TRBV7-2 and J usage is TRBJ1-2, with D maybe TRBD1 (5 bases). Germline V gene data show CDR1 as SGHTA and CDR2 as FQGNSA. V was trimmed by 1 base and J by 5 bases, leaving 14 bases between them. The CDR3 has 15 residues. The DNA for the CDR3 is TGTGCCAGCAGCTTAGGTCGACAGCTATCATATGGCTACACCTTC. Translation gives CASSLGRQLSYGYTF.

The chain is built from TRBV7-9 and TRBJ1-5; 7 bases match TRBD1. The CDR3 is 16 residues long. Trimming at V came to 6 bases and at J to 4 bases, leaving 12 bases not matched to a gene. The germline V gene encodes CDR1 SEHNR and CDR2 FQNEAQ (reference sequence). The CDR3 protein is CASSRDSSVGNQPQHF. The CDR3 DNA sequence: TGTGCCAGCAGTCGGGACAGCTCCGTTGGGAATCAGCCCCAGCATTTT.

CDR3: CSAGTRRLYEQYF. The CDR3, as DNA: TGCAGTGCTGGGACACGGAGGCTCTACGAGCAGTACTTC. The chain links TRBV20-1 to TRBJ2-7; D possibly corresponds to TRBD1 (6 bases). The germline CDR1 and CDR2 sequences are DFQATT and SNEGSKA (reference sequence). Trimming left V 5 bases short and J 3 bases short, with 14 bases between. This CDR3 comprises 13 residues.

The chain has TRBV5-1 and TRBJ1-6, with TRBD1 as a possible D gene (5 bases). Looked up from germline, CDR1 is SGHRS and CDR2 is YFSETQ. Trimming removed 1 base from V and 9 bases from J, with 17 bases in between. The length of the CDR3 is 16 residues. In DNA form, the CDR3 reads TGCGCCAGCAGCTTGTCGGCAGGGCTAGACGGTTCACCCCTCCACTTT. Its protein is CASSLSAGLDGSPLHF.

This chain joins TRBV15 and TRBJ2-1; D unclear. The length of the CDR3 is 11 residues. Germline values: CDR1 LNHNV, CDR2 YYDKDF (reference sequence). V gave up 6 bases and J gave up 4 bases, with 4 bases separating them. Here the CDR3 reads CATREYNEQFF. The CDR3, as DNA: TGTGCCACCAGGGAGTACAATGAGCAGTTCTTC.

The chain uses TRBV5-1 and TRBJ2-5; TRBD1 aligns across 12 bases. The germline CDR1 and CDR2 sequences are SGHRS and YFSETQ. This CDR3 is 16 amino acids long. V trimming: 3 bases; J trimming: 11 bases; junction bases outside the gene matches: 14. As DNA, the CDR3 is TGCGCCAGCAGCTCAACTTCGGGACAGGGGGCAGGGGGGCAGTACTTC. This encodes CASSSTSGQGAGGQYF.

This clonotype was detected only a few times. V gene TRBV5-1 combines with J gene TRBJ2-5; TRBD2 aligns across 8 bases. The CDR3 contains 18 residues. The V gene's germline CDR1 is SGHRS and CDR2 YFSETQ. V shed 2 bases and J 3 bases; nucleotides not matched to a gene: 15. CDR3 residues: CASSFRSVTSEGKETQYF. The DNA of the CDR3 is TGCGCCAGCAGCTTTCGATCTGTGACTAGCGAGGGAAAAGAGACCCAGTACTTC.

V usage is TRBV5-1 and J usage is TRBJ2-7; D may correspond to TRBD1 or TRBD2 (5 bases each). Trimming pared 0 bases from V and 6 bases from J, leaving 10 bases between. CDR1 is SGHRS, CDR2 YFSETQ, per germline. This CDR3 contains 13 residues. The CDR3 reads CASSLDGAGEQYF. The CDR3 nucleotides are TGCGCCAGCAGCTTGGACGGGGCAGGCGAGCAGTACTTC.

Only one count was recorded for this clonotype. J is TRBJ1-2 and V is TRBV7-8; TRBD1 matches 9 bases. V trimming: 4 bases; J trimming: 3 bases; junction bases outside the gene matches: 12. This CDR3 region has 17 residues. CDR1 and CDR2 (germline): SGHVS, FQNEAQ. This chain's CDR3 is CASSSYLDRGSDYGYTF. The CDR3 DNA sequence: TGTGCCAGCAGCTCCTACCTGGACAGGGGAAGTGACTATGGCTACACCTTC.

The chain recombines TRBV5-1 with TRBJ2-1; 12 nucleotides line up with TRBD2. The germline V gene encodes CDR1 SGHRS and CDR2 YFSETQ. Unmatched junction bases numbered 4, after V lost 3 bases and J lost 0 bases. The CDR3 sequence is 17 residues long. The DNA of the CDR3 is TGCGCCAGCAGCTGGGGACTAGCGGGTCGCTCCTACAATGAGCAGTTCTTC. It codes for CASSWGLAGRSYNEQFF.

V usage is TRBV27 and J usage is TRBJ1-5; D perhaps matches TRBD1 (5 bases). Germline V gene sequence: CDR1 MNHEY, CDR2 SMNVEV (reference sequence). The CDR3 sequence is 16 residues long. Trimming stripped 6 bases from V and 5 bases from J, with 20 bases between. The CDR3 loop reads CASSGAGPRTYQPQHF. The CDR3 nucleotides read TGTGCCAGCAGCGGGGCGGGCCCAAGGACCTATCAGCCCCAGCATTTT.

This clonotype was found a few times. This chain joins TRBV2 and TRBJ2-5; D gene uncertain. The J call may be faulty, since TRBJ2-7 better matches the DNA end. Germline assignment: CDR1 SNHLY and CDR2 FYNNEI. This CDR3 is built from 15 residues. The chain's CDR3 is CASSDRLQRPYEQYF. CDR3 nucleotide sequence: TGTGCCAGCAGTGACCGACTCCAGAGGCCCTACGAGCAGTACTTC.

The genes are TRBV5-1 and TRBJ2-5, with unresolved D. Trimming shortened V by 4 bases and J by 5 bases, and 9 bases separated the two germline ends. The germline V gene encodes CDR1 SGHRS and CDR2 YFSETQ. The CDR3 covers 12 residues. The CDR3 loop reads CASSRMGETQYF. DNA of the CDR3: TGCGCCAGCAGCCGGATGGGGGAGACCCAGTACTTC.

This clonotype is a singleton in its sample. The chain couples TRBV6-6 to TRBJ2-7; either TRBD1 or TRBD2 may supply D (6 bases each). Germline V gives CDR1 MNHNY, CDR2 SVGAGI (reference sequence). The CDR3 consists of 16 residues. Trimming removed 7 bases at V and 3 bases at J, with 22 bases between. CDR3 nucleotides: TGTGCCAGCACTCTATCGGGGGTTAAGGGGGTCTACGAGCAGTACTTC. Amino acids: CASTLSGVKGVYEQYF.

V is TRBV11-1 and J is TRBJ2-4; D ambiguous. V was cut by 4 bases and J by 6 bases, with 10 bases left in between. The CDR3 extends over 13 amino acids. Germline CDR1 reads SGHAT; CDR2 reads FQDESV (reference sequence). The CDR3 sequence: CASSSPMGNIQYF. The CDR3 DNA sequence: TGTGCCAGCAGCTCCCCAATGGGAAACATTCAGTACTTC.

V and J are TRBV20-1 and TRBJ2-1; the D is unclear. The CDR3 runs 13 residues. V gave up 5 bases and J gave up 4 bases, with 12 bases separating them. CDR1 and CDR2 (germline): DFQATT, SNEGSKA (reference sequence). The CDR3 sequence is CSAQKVIYNEQFF. The CDR3 nucleotides read TGCAGTGCTCAGAAGGTTATTTACAATGAGCAGTTCTTC.

The chain employs TRBV5-1 and TRBJ1-4; D gene unclear. The CDR3 runs 14 residues. The germline gives CDR1 SGHRS, CDR2 YFSETQ. V lost 0 bases to trimming and J lost 8 bases, with 11 bases between them. CDR3 amino acids: CASSLGPAGEKLFF. The CDR3 DNA reads TGCGCCAGCAGCTTGGGACCGGCGGGCGAAAAACTGTTTTTT.

The CDR3 coding sequence is TGTGCCAGCAGCCTACTGAGGAGAGAGACCCAGTACTTC. Amino acid sequence: CASSLLRRETQYF. The V gene is TRBV12-3 or TRBV12-4, the J gene TRBJ2-5; D not certain. This CDR3 is 13 amino acids long. With 6 bases removed from V and 4 bases from J, the gap between germline ends came to 12 bases.

The rearrangement uses TRBV5-1 and TRBJ1-4; no firm D call. V lost 0 bases and J 0 bases, leaving 9 bases between the germline ends. Germline CDR1 is SGHRS and CDR2 is YFSETQ. The CDR3 has 16 amino acids. The CDR3 protein is CASSLGGVATNEKLFF. In nucleotides, the CDR3 is TGCGCCAGCAGCTTGGGCGGAGTTGCAACTAATGAAAAACTGTTTTTT.

The genes are TRBV28 and TRBJ2-1, with a possible D match to TRBD2 (5 bases). The germline CDR1 and CDR2 sequences are MDHEN and SYDVKM. This CDR3 comprises 15 residues. The V and J ends lost 7 bases and 4 bases respectively, with 17 bases between them. CDR3 sequence reads: CASTVKGSGYNEQFF. The CDR3 nucleotides read TGTGCCAGCACCGTGAAGGGCTCGGGGTACAATGAGCAGTTCTTC.

This chain connects TRBV20-1 to TRBJ2-5, with 16 bases lining up with TRBD2. This CDR3 has 16 amino acids. The ends lost 3 bases at V and 5 bases at J; junction bases unmatched: 6. Per the germline V gene, CDR1 is DFQATT and CDR2 is SNEGSKA (reference sequence). The CDR3 here is CSARGLAGGAGETQYF. The CDR3, as DNA: TGCAGTGCTAGGGGACTAGCGGGAGGGGCGGGGGAGACCCAGTACTTC.

V gene TRBV6-5 combines with J gene TRBJ2-3; 10 bases are shared with TRBD2. This CDR3 has 15 amino acids. V was pared by 2 bases and J by 6 bases, with 5 bases of the junction left unmatched. Per germline, CDR1 MNHEY and CDR2 SVGAGI. The CDR3, as DNA: TGTGCCAGCAGTTACAGCGGGAGGGCCTACGATACGCAGTATTTT. Translating it yields CASSYSGRAYDTQYF.

This clonotype was observed a few times. The rearrangement uses TRBV9 and TRBJ2-1; 13 bases are a match to TRBD2. The CDR3 loop spans 17 amino acids. V dropped 3 bases and J dropped 9; count of bases not matched to a gene: 12. Per the germline V gene, CDR1 is SGDLS and CDR2 is YYNGEE. The CDR3 here is CASSETSGGTGVGEQFF. The CDR3 DNA reads TGTGCCAGCAGCGAGACTAGCGGGGGGACCGGGGTAGGTGAGCAGTTCTTC.

To note about this clonotype: Sequence at one end of the junction differs from germline and may be a read error. The chain recombines TRBV20-1 with TRBJ2-4; 7 bases map to TRBD1. The assigned J gene may be wrong: the sequence end matches TRBJ2-7 better. The CDR3 loop spans 15 amino acids. From germline, CDR1 is DFQATT and CDR2 SNEGSKA (reference sequence). For the CDR3, the DNA is TGCGGTGCTAGCTGGGACAGCCCTGGGCACTACGAGCAGTACTTC. Its protein is CGASWDSPGHYEQYF.